Shown below are 21 T cell receptor beta chains from a single sample sequenced in a study of T-cell reconstitution after alpha-beta-depleted transplantation in children. A TCRbeta library incorporating unique molecular identifiers was prepared. TCRdb re-called the PCR reads with MiXCR, one entry per CDR3 protein. Of about 340,000 distinct CDR3 sequences listed, 16% are singletons. The starting material was PBMCs, mostly from graft donor cells, obtained 360 days after TCRalphabeta/CD19-depleted stem cell transplant. These receptors were collected from a male patient between 2 and 10 years old who had a stem cell transplant for acute lymphoblastic leukemia, so the T cells may come from the graft donor.

In the case of this clonotype: One end of the junction fails to match germline, which may point to a read error. The chain has TRBV20-1 and TRBJ2-1; TRBD2 might be the D (6 bases). The CDR3 extends over 17 amino acids. Germline V gene data show CDR1 as DFQATT and CDR2 as SNEGSKA (reference sequence). CDR3: CRANASGAVLRYNEQFF. For the CDR3, the DNA is TGCAGGGCTAACGCTTCGGGAGCGGTACTTCGGTACAATGAGCAGTTCTTC.

CDR3 DNA: TGCGCCAGCACCAGCTCGAACACCGGGGAGCTGTTTTTT. It yields the protein CASTSSNTGELFF. The rearrangement joins TRBV5-1 to TRBJ2-2, with D unclear. CDR1 SGHRS and CDR2 YFSETQ come from the germline V gene. The CDR3 contains 13 residues. V shed 6 bases and J shed 0 bases, with 6 bases lying between them.

The chain carries TRBV18 and TRBJ1-1, with TRBD1 matching 7 bases. Losses at the gene ends were 1 base for V and 7 bases for J; bases not matched to a gene: 18. Germline V gene data show CDR1 as KGHSH and CDR2 as LQKENI. The CDR3 is 18 residues long. The CDR3 here is CASSPRISNAGQAHEAFF. CDR3 nucleotide sequence: TGTGCCAGCTCACCACGGATAAGCAACGCCGGACAGGCCCATGAAGCTTTCTTT.

This clonotype was observed a few times. CDR3 in amino acids: CASSWWGFYEQYF. The CDR3 DNA follows: TGTGCCAGCAGCTGGTGGGGCTTCTACGAGCAGTACTTC. The rearrangement joins TRBV7-2 to TRBJ2-7, with D possibly matching TRBD1 (5 bases). Germline CDR1 reads SGHTA; CDR2 reads FQGNSA. CDR3 length equals 13 residues. V lost 4 bases to trimming and J lost 3 bases, with 10 bases between them.

This clonotype was picked up many times. The CDR3 bases are TGCAGTGCTCCGGGAGACGGTCGGGAGACCCAGTACTTC. This codes for CSAPGDGRETQYF. The chain recombines TRBV20-1 with TRBJ2-5, with D possibly matching TRBD2 (6 bases). The CDR3 sequence is 13 residues long. Trimming removed 5 bases at V and 5 bases at J, with 15 bases between. Germline V lookup: CDR1 DFQATT, CDR2 SNEGSKA (reference sequence).

This clonotype was seen a handful of times. This chain connects TRBV10-2 to TRBJ2-5; unclear D gene. V was clipped by 2 bases and J by 5 bases, with 12 bases between them. CDR3 length: 14 residues. CDR1 is WSHSY and CDR2 is SAAADI in the germline V gene. The CDR3 sequence is CASSEIGYGETQYF. CDR3 sequence (DNA): TGCGCCAGCAGTGAGATAGGGTACGGGGAGACCCAGTACTTC.

This clonotype was found many times. The genes are TRBV28 and TRBJ2-7; D gene unclear. With 3 bases removed from V and 0 bases from J, the gap between germline ends came to 30 bases. The CDR3 sequence is 21 residues long. Germline loops: CDR1 MDHEN, CDR2 SYDVKM. The CDR3 DNA is TGTGCCAGCAGTTTGAGTTGGTACGAGGTAGATCTCGGGTCTAGCTCCTACGAGCAGTACTTC. Its protein product is CASSLSWYEVDLGSSSYEQYF. Drawing the rest from reference TRBV28 and TRBJ2-7, the complete variable domain is DVKVTQSSRYLVKRTGEKVFLECVQDMDHENMFWYRQDPGLGLRLIYFSYDVKMKEKGDIPEGYSVSREKKERFSLILESASTNQTSMYLCASSLSWYEVDLGSSSYEQYFGPGTRLTVT.

This clonotype has a handful of counts. The chain joins TRBV7-3 to TRBJ2-2, with a weak D call TRBD2 (7 bases). The CDR3 spans 16 residues. V lost 5 bases, J lost 1 base, and 14 bases lay in between. The germline CDR1 and CDR2 sequences are SGHTA and FQGTGA. Written as DNA, the CDR3 is TGTGCCAGCAGCACCGGGGGGCAGCTGAACACCGGGGAGCTGTTTTTT. This gives the protein CASSTGGQLNTGELFF.

This clonotype was observed a handful of times. This sequence joins TRBV7-6 and TRBJ2-1, with TRBD1 identical over 7 bases. The CDR3 has 13 amino acids. Germline-derived CDR1 and CDR2 are SGHVS and FNYEAQ. J gave up 8 bases and V 1 base, and 2 bases lay outside the gene matches. The CDR3 coding sequence is TGTGCCAGCAGCTTAGACAGGGGTGATGAGCAGTTCTTC. Encoded protein: CASSLDRGDEQFF.

V and J are TRBV10-2 and TRBJ2-5, with a tentative D call TRBD2 (5 bases). V was shortened by 6 bases and J by 2 bases, with 13 bases between the two germline ends. There are 14 residues in the CDR3. CDR1 WSHSY and CDR2 SAAADI come from the germline V gene. The CDR3 spells CASRINGLQETQYF. The CDR3 DNA reads as TGCGCCAGCAGGATCAATGGACTTCAAGAGACCCAGTACTTC.

This clonotype was picked up a small number of times. This chain links TRBV12-2 with TRBJ2-7; TRBD1, the D gene given by the table, was not confirmed from the DNA. TRBV12-2 is assigned pseudogene status. The CDR3 has 16 residues. CDR3 nucleotides: TGTGCAAGTCGCATGAAGACCTCTGGGGGGTCCTACGAGCAGTACTTC. Its protein product is CASRMKTSGGSYEQYF.

This clonotype was observed a handful of times. J is TRBJ2-1 and V is TRBV7-3, with 10 bases matching TRBD1. V lost 5 bases to trimming and J lost 4 bases; unmatched junction nucleotides: 5. The length of the CDR3 is 15 residues. Germline V lookup: CDR1 SGHTA, CDR2 FQGTGA. This CDR3 reads CASSVGTGVYNEQFF. The CDR3 coding sequence is TGTGCCAGCAGCGTAGGGACAGGGGTTTACAATGAGCAGTTCTTC.

This clonotype has at least ten counts. The chain links TRBV5-1 to TRBJ2-1; D remains ambiguous. Between the trimmed V and J ends, which lost 1 base and 9 bases, there was a span of 11 bases. The CDR3 totals 13 residues. Per the germline V gene, CDR1 is SGHRS and CDR2 is YFSETQ. DNA for the CDR3: TGCGCCAGCAGCTTGAATCTAAGGACTGAGCAGTTCTTC. As protein: CASSLNLRTEQFF.

CDR3 nucleotides: TGTGCCAGCAGCTCACCCCGGGGGGGACAGCCCCAGCATTTT. Translation gives CASSSPRGGQPQHF. The J gene is TRBJ1-5, the V gene TRBV9, with D maybe TRBD1 (5 bases). Trimming removed 4 bases from V and 7 bases from J, with 15 bases in between. CDR1 and CDR2 from the germline V gene are SGDLS and YYNGEE. The CDR3 length is 14 residues.

This clonotype was observed once. This rearrangement joins TRBV4-2 to TRBJ2-7; 12 bases are shared with TRBD1. CDR3 length: 16 amino acids. Germline V gives CDR1 LGHNA, CDR2 YNFKEQ. V shed 1 base and J 5 bases; nucleotides not matched to a gene: 6. The CDR3 coding sequence is TGTGCCAGCAGCCAAGTCCCGGGGACAGGGGGCAACGAGCAGTACTTC. Protein sequence: CASSQVPGTGGNEQYF.

CDR3 sequence reads: CASSVGLVGETQYF. CDR3 coding DNA: TGTGCCAGCAGCGTAGGGCTAGTTGGAGAGACCCAGTACTTC. V and J are TRBV9 and TRBJ2-5; D remains ambiguous. The CDR3 covers 14 residues. Trimming cost V 0 bases and J 4 bases, with 10 bases left between them. Germline V lookup: CDR1 SGDLS, CDR2 YYNGEE.

This clonotype showed up just a few times. The chain joins TRBV5-1 to TRBJ2-4; no reliable D call. Trimming took off 1 base at V and 2 bases at J, with 7 bases between the two ends. Germline lookup yields CDR1 SGHRS and CDR2 YFSETQ. This CDR3 spans 14 amino acids. The CDR3 DNA reads as TGCGCCAGCAGCTTGAGATTGACCAAAAACATTCAGTACTTC. It yields the protein CASSLRLTKNIQYF.

Of note for this clonotype: A much larger clone lies a single base off, so this may be a read error. This rearrangement joins TRBV15 to TRBJ2-3; 8 nucleotides agree with TRBD2. Germline V gene lookup returns CDR1 LNHNV and CDR2 YYDKDF (reference sequence). V lost 3 bases, J lost 7 bases, and 9 bases stayed unmatched. The CDR3 totals 15 residues. The CDR3 here is CATSSNGRAWHTQYF. In DNA, the CDR3 is TGTGCCACCAGCAGTAACGGGAGGGCCTGGCATACGCAGTATTTT.

This clonotype showed up just a few times. V usage is TRBV28 and J usage is TRBJ2-2; D is ambiguous. CDR3 length: 17 amino acids. Trimming removed 5 bases at V and 0 bases at J, with 16 bases between. Germline-derived CDR1 and CDR2 are MDHEN and SYDVKM. The DNA for the CDR3 is TGTGCCAGCAGTCCAACCTTCGCCGAACCGAACACCGGGGAGCTGTTTTTT. The encoded protein is CASSPTFAEPNTGELFF.

This clonotype was detected ten times or more. The rearrangement uses TRBV12-3 or TRBV12-4 and TRBJ1-2; D ambiguous. The CDR3 sequence is 13 residues long. V was pared by 2 bases and J by 4 bases, with 8 bases between. The CDR3 region is CASSLSSAYGYTF. The CDR3 bases are TGTGCCAGCAGTTTAAGCTCGGCCTATGGCTACACCTTC.

This clonotype was counted a few times. The J gene is TRBJ2-3, the V gene TRBV10-3, with TRBD2 matching 12 bases. The CDR3 length is 13 residues. Germline CDR1 is ENHRY and CDR2 is SYGVKD. V shed 11 bases, J shed 3 bases, and the junction held 3 bases outside the gene matches. CDR3 bases: TGTGCCGTCGGGACTAGCGGGACAGATACGCAGTATTTT. This translates into CAVGTSGTDTQYF.